This T cell receptor (beta chain) was captured in a study of OX40 agonist ivuxolimab in advanced cancers. On the study more broadly: Patients enrolled in dose escalation were diagnosed with hepatocellular carcinoma, melanoma, renal cell or head and neck cancer. Of mixed ages from about 23 to 85 and averaging about 65 years, the group was 65% to 85% male.

TCRdb keeps only in-frame clones here, not all; method: immunoSEQ multiplex PCR. This table has 45,000 to 65,000 clones, approximately 87% appearing once. Trimming left V 1 base short and J 4 bases short, with 10 bases between. The CDR3 runs to 14 residues. The germline V gene encodes CDR1 SGHTA and CDR2 FQGNSA. The V gene is TRBV7-2, the J gene TRBJ1-1; no clear D. The sequencing used CD4+ or CD8+ T cells sorted from blood, collected in a trial of the OX40 agonist ivuxolimab. This receptor was taken from an adult with an advanced solid tumor such as melanoma, head and neck, liver or kidney cancer. DNA for the CDR3: TGTGCCAGCAGCTTAGAGAGGCCGGTCACTGAAGCTTTCTTT. Amino acids: CASSLERPVTEAFF.